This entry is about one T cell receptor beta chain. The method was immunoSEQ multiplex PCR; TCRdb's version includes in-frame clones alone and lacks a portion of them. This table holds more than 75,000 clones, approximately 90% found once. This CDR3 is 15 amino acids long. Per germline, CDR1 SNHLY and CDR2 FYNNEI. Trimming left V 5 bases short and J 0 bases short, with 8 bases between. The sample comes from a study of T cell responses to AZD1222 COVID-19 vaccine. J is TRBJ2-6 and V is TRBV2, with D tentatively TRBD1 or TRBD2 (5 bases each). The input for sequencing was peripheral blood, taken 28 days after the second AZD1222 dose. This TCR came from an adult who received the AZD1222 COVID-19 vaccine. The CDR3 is CASSSGTSGANVLTF. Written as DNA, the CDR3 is TGTGCCAGCAGTTCCGGGACCTCTGGGGCCAACGTCCTGACTTTC.